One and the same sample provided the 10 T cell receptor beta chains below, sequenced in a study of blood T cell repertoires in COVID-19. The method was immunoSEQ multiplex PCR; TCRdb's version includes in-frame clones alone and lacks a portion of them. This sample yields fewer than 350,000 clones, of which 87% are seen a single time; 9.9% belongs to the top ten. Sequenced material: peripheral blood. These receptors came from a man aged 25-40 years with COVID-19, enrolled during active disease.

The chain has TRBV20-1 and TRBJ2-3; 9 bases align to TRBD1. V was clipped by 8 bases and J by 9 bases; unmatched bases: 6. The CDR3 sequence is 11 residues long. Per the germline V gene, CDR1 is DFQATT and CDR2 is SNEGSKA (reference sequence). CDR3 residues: CSSDRGGTQYF. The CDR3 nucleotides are TGCAGTTCGGACAGGGGAGGGACGCAGTATTTT.

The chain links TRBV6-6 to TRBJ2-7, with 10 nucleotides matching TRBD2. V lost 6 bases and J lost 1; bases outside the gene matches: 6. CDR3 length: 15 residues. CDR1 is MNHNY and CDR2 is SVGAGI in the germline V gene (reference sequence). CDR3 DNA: TGTGCCAGCAGCTCGACTAGCGGGTCTTCCTACGAGCAGTACTTC. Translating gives CASSSTSGSSYEQYF.

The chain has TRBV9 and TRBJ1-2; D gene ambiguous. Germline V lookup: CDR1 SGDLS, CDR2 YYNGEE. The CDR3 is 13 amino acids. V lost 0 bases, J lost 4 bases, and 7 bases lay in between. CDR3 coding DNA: TGTGCCAGCAGCGTAGACGGGTCCTATGGCTACACCTTC. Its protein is CASSVDGSYGYTF.

The CDR3 loop is CASSGNRGLSGNTIYF. In DNA form, the CDR3 reads TGTGCCAGCAGCGGTAACAGGGGGCTCTCTGGAAACACCATATATTTT. This chain uses TRBV13 with TRBJ1-3, with 9 positions matching TRBD1. The CDR3 length is 16 residues. V was pared by 5 bases and J by 0 bases, with 5 bases of the junction left unmatched. Germline V gives CDR1 PRHDT, CDR2 FYEKMQ (reference sequence).

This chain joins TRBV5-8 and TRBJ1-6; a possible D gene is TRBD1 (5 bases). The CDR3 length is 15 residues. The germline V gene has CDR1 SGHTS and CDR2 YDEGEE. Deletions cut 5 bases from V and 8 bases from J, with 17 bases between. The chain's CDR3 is CASRDRTPLHSPLHF. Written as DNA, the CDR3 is TGTGCCAGCAGAGATAGGACACCTCTACATTCACCCCTCCACTTT.

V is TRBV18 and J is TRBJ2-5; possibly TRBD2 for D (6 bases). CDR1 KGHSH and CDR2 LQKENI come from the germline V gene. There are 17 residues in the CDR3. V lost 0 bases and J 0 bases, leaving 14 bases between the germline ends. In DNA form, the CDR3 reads TGTGCCAGCTCACCACCTGGGGCTAGCGCGTACCAAGAGACCCAGTACTTC. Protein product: CASSPPGASAYQETQYF.

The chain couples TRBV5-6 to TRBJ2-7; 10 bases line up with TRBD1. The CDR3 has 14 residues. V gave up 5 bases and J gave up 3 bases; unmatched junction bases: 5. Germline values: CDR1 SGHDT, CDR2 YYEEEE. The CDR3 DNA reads TGTGCCAGCAGTAGGGGACAGGGGTTCTACGAGCAGTACTTC. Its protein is CASSRGQGFYEQYF.

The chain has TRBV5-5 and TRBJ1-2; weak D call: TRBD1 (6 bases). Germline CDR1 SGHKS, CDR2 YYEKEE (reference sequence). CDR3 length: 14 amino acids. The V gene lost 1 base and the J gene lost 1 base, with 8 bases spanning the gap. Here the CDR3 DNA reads TGTGCCAGCAGCTTGAGGACAGTTAACTATGGCTACACCTTC. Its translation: CASSLRTVNYGYTF.

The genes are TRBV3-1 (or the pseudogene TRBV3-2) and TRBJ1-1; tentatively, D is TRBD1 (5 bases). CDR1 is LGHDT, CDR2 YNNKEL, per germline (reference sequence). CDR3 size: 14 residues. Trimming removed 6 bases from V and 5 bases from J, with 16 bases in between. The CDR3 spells CASRPGGAATEAFF. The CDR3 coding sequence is TGTGCCAGCAGGCCCGGCGGGGCAGCAACTGAAGCTTTCTTT.

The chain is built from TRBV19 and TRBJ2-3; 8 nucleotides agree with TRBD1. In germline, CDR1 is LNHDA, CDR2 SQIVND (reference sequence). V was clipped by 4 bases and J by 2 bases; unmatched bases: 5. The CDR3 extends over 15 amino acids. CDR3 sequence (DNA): TGTGCCAGTAGTAGGGACAGGCCCCTCACAGATACGCAGTATTTT. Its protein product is CASSRDRPLTDTQYF.